This record covers a single T cell receptor beta chain. Authors' methods: The authors estimated nucleated cell counts from reference gene primer amplification. TCRdb keeps only in-frame clones here, not all; method: immunoSEQ multiplex PCR. The D gene and trimming were derived from the DNA, and the V and J assignments and clone size from that table. The table lists approximately 130,000 clones, approximately 77% of them singletons. Germline CDR1 and CDR2: LNHDA and SQIVND (reference sequence). This CDR3 is built from 15 residues. The germline V and J ends were trimmed by 7 bases and 3 bases, with 16 bases remaining between them. This specimen comes from a study of blood T cell repertoires in COVID-19. About the research overall: COVID-19 samples collected from the United States, Italy and Spain covered acute and convalescent phases. Nucleic acid was either cDNA or gDNA, and it came from T cells, B-cell-depleted T cells, or PBMCs.

The TCR sequence derives from a man older than 75 with acute or convalescent COVID-19. The chain couples TRBV19 to TRBJ2-1; D is possibly TRBD1 (6 bases). The sample was peripheral blood. CDR3 DNA: TGTGCCAGTAAACCCCCAGGGGTGGGCTACAATGAGCAGTTCTTC. It specifies CASKPPGVGYNEQFF.